A single sample is the source of the 8 T cell receptor beta chains below, sequenced in a study of blood T cell repertoires in COVID-19. Only in-frame clones appear in the TCRdb table, and some are missing; sequencing was by immunoSEQ multiplex PCR. The table lists 500,000 to 600,000 clones, approximately 88% of them singletons. Sequenced input: peripheral blood. These receptors were taken from a woman aged 45-65 years with COVID-19, enrolled during active disease.

The V call is TRBV5-6, the J call TRBJ1-6; 7 nucleotides line up with TRBD1. Trimming took 1 base from V and 9 from J; bases not matched to a gene: 7. The CDR3 has 15 residues. Germline lookup yields CDR1 SGHDT and CDR2 YYEEEE. The DNA for the CDR3 is TGTGCCAGCAGCTTGATAGACAGGGATTCTTCACCCCTCCACTTT. Translated, it gives CASSLIDRDSSPLHF.

V and J are TRBV19 and TRBJ2-2; D is unresolved. This CDR3 has 14 residues. V shed 9 bases and J shed 7 bases, with 18 bases lying between them. Germline V CDR1 and CDR2: LNHDA, SQIVND (reference sequence). The CDR3 loop reads CASSDRRSIGELFF. The CDR3 bases are TGTGCCAGCAGTGACCGCCGGAGTATCGGGGAGCTGTTTTTT.

The genes are TRBV7-6 and TRBJ1-5, with 8 bases that match TRBD1. The ends lost 5 bases at V and 2 bases at J; junction bases unmatched: 5. Germline-derived CDR1 and CDR2 are SGHVS and FNYEAQ. The CDR3 has 15 amino acids. The chain's CDR3 is CASSAGQGGNQPQHF. In DNA, the CDR3 is TGTGCCAGCAGCGCCGGACAGGGAGGCAATCAGCCCCAGCATTTT.

The chain links TRBV7-2 to TRBJ1-3; 7 bases are shared with TRBD1. V was clipped by 6 bases and J by 2 bases; unmatched bases: 10. Germline-derived CDR1 and CDR2 are SGHTA and FQGNSA. This CDR3 region has 16 residues. The CDR3 here is CASRLSPGQTGNTIYF. The CDR3 DNA reads TGTGCCAGCAGATTAAGCCCGGGACAGACTGGAAACACCATATATTTT.

CDR3 region: CASSLGGTGSQPQHF. The CDR3, as DNA: TGTGCCAGCAGCTTAGGGGGGACAGGCAGTCAGCCCCAGCATTTT. The chain has TRBV7-6 and TRBJ1-5, with TRBD1 identical over 8 bases. CDR1 and CDR2 from the germline V gene are SGHVS and FNYEAQ. The CDR3 has 15 residues. V gave up 1 base and J gave up 6 bases; unmatched junction bases: 5.

This sequence joins TRBV2 and TRBJ1-3; a weak D match, TRBD1 (6 bases). Trimming pared 6 bases from V and 7 bases from J, leaving 19 bases between. The germline gives CDR1 SNHLY, CDR2 FYNNEI. The CDR3 length is 15 residues. CDR3 DNA sequence: TGTGCCAGCAGGGCGTCGACAGGCCGTTCGAACACCATATATTTT. It codes for CASRASTGRSNTIYF.

The chain recombines TRBV5-1 with TRBJ1-2, with 9 bases fitting TRBD1. This CDR3 contains 17 residues. Germline V CDR1 and CDR2: SGHRS, YFSETQ. Trimming at V came to 0 bases and at J to 3 bases, leaving 9 bases not matched to a gene. CDR3 DNA: TGCGCCAGCAGCTTGGGGCCTGCGGGACAGGGAGACTATGGCTACACCTTC. It codes for CASSLGPAGQGDYGYTF.

V and J are TRBV28 and TRBJ1-2, with 8 bases that match TRBD1. CDR1 is MDHEN, CDR2 SYDVKM, per germline. The ends lost 4 bases at V and 6 bases at J; junction bases unmatched: 7. The CDR3 contains 14 residues. This CDR3 reads CASSSTGGHNGYTF. CDR3 sequence (DNA): TGTGCCAGCAGTTCCACAGGGGGGCACAATGGCTACACCTTC.